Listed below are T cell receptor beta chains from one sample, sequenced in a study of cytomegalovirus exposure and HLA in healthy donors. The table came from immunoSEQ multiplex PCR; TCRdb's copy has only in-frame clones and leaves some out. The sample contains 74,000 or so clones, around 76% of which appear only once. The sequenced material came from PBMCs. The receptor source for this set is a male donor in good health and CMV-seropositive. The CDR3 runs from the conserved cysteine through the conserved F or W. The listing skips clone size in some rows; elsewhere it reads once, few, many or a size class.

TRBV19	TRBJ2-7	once	CASSIATRAGGSYEQYF
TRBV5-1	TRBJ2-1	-	CASSLGASWGDEQFF
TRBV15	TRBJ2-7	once	CATSRDRTLRGSYEQYF
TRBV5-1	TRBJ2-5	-	CASSLGTSAETQYF
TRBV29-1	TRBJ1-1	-	CSVHVFEANTEAFF
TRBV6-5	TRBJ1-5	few	CASSWLAGTQNQPQHF
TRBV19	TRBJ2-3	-	CASSGQTGTQYF
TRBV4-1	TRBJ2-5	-	CASSRLVLETQYF
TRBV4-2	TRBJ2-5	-	CASSQGLIAGRETQYF
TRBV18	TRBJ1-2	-	CASSPLLSTGGSNYGYTF
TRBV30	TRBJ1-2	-	CAWSAGTDRSYTF
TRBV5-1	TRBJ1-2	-	CASSLLDGGYGYTF
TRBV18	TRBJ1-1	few	CASSPARELNTEAFF
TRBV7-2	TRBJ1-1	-	CASTQPGGSTEAFF
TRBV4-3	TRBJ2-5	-	CASSHPTSGGRETQYF
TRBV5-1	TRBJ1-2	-	CASSLDMARSQYGYTF
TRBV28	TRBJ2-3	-	CASSSGQSTDTQYF
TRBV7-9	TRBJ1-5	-	CASSLGQGGQPQHF
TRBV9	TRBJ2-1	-	CASSVGDSTYNEQFF
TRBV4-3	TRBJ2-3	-	CASSQGQLSTDTQYF
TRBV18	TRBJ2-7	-	CASSPPNTQASSYEQYF
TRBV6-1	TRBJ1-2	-	CASSDPTVLGYTF
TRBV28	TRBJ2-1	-	CASSLGLVAGDNEQFF
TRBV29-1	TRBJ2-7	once	CSVGTTSGITYEQYF
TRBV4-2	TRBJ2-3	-	CASSQEAGTQYF
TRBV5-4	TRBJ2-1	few	CASSLLGGGYNEQFF
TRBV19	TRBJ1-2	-	CASSKGALYGYTF
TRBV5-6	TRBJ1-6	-	CASRGGPNSPLHF
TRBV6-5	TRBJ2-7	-	CASSTGFSYEQYF
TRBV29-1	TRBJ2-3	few	CSVESLAGAADTQYF
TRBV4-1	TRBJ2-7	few	CASSQGQGMSYEQYF
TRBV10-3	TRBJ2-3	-	CAISEQGQGSDTQYF
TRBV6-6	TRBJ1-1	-	CASSYPEGGCEAFF
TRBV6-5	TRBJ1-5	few	CASRSTEYSNQPQHF
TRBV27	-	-	CASRPAGEGIEQYF